The entry that follows covers one T cell receptor (beta chain) sequence. A much larger clone is a single base away; this may be a read error. This sample is drawn from a study of metastatic and nonmetastatic thyroid tumors. TCRdb reprocessed the PCR reads using MiXCR. The repertoire holds 20,000 to 25,000 clones, with less than 20% as singletons. None of the patients had undergone any treatment ahead of thyroid surgery. CDR3 length: 14 residues. Germline assignment: CDR1 GTSNPN and CDR2 SVGIG (reference sequence). V was pared by 5 bases and J by 8 bases, with 19 bases between. Sequenced: blood. The chain recombines TRBV30 with TRBJ2-1; a weak D match, TRBD2 (5 bases). This TCR was recovered from a female donor with papillary thyroid cancer or a benign thyroid nodule (not recorded which). Some clones in this sample may be carry-over from other donors' samples. The CDR3 reads CAWQTGISVDEQFF. The CDR3 coding sequence is TGTGCCTGGCAAACCGGGATTAGCGTCGATGAGCAGTTCTTC.